The 11 T cell receptor beta chains in this list originate from one sample, sequenced in a study of blood T cell repertoires in COVID-19. TCRdb keeps only in-frame clones here, not all; method: immunoSEQ multiplex PCR. The sample has 200,000 to 250,000 clones, over 75% seen once. Sequenced material: peripheral blood. These receptors came from a human donor in a cohort sampled during active COVID-19.

This clone was detected once. The chain carries TRBV12-3 or TRBV12-4 and TRBJ2-3, with TRBD2 identical over 8 bases. After removal of 11 bases from V and 4 bases from J, the junction contained 5 bases not matched to a gene. This CDR3 is built from 12 residues. The CDR3 loop reads CASAGGADTQYF. In DNA form, the CDR3 reads TGTGCCTCCGCCGGGGGGGCAGATACGCAGTATTTT.

This clone was detected a few times. CDR3: CASSDSTHTDTQYF. For the CDR3, the DNA is TGTGCCAGCAGTGATTCAACTCACACAGATACGCAGTATTTT. The rearrangement uses TRBV2 and TRBJ2-3; the D is unclear. Trimming cost V 3 bases and J 2 bases, with 9 bases left between them. The CDR3 totals 14 residues. The germline gives CDR1 SNHLY, CDR2 FYNNEI.

The chain has TRBV3-1 (or the pseudogene TRBV3-2) and TRBJ1-4, with TRBD1 matching 9 bases. Germline loops: CDR1 LGHDT, CDR2 YNNKEL (reference sequence). There are 16 residues in the CDR3. J was trimmed by 5 bases and V by 1 base; bases with no gene match: 5. The CDR3 DNA reads TGTGCCAGCAGCCAAGCTAACAGGGGGCGCAATGAAAAACTGTTTTTT. It yields the protein CASSQANRGRNEKLFF.

J is TRBJ1-2 and V is TRBV6-6; 9 nucleotides line up with TRBD1. Germline V gives CDR1 MNHNY, CDR2 SVGAGI (reference sequence). This CDR3 spans 13 amino acids. The junction had 6 bases not matched to a gene; V was cut back by 5 bases and J by 8 bases. CDR3: CASSTGTGRGYTF. The CDR3 DNA reads as TGTGCCAGCAGTACCGGGACAGGGAGAGGCTACACCTTC.

The J gene is TRBJ2-4, the V gene TRBV5-8; tentative D call: TRBD1 (6 bases). Trimming stripped 5 bases from V and 5 bases from J, with 14 bases between. Germline V gene lookup returns CDR1 SGHTS and CDR2 YDEGEE. The CDR3 has 14 amino acids. CDR3 sequence reads: CASSSTGSENIQYF. The CDR3 nucleotides are TGTGCCAGCAGTAGTACAGGGTCCGAAAACATTCAGTACTTC.

The chain is built from TRBV2 and TRBJ1-2, with unresolved D. The CDR3 consists of 14 residues. V lost 3 bases, J lost 1 base, and 9 bases lay in between. Germline CDR1 and CDR2: SNHLY and FYNNEI. In nucleotides, the CDR3 is TGTGCCAGCAGTGACCTGGCAAGTAACTATGGCTACACCTTC. It translates to CASSDLASNYGYTF.

The V call is TRBV6-6, the J call TRBJ2-7; maybe TRBD1 (6 bases). The V gene's germline CDR1 is MNHNY and CDR2 SVGAGI (reference sequence). The CDR3 is 14 residues long. Trimming pared 5 bases from V and 3 bases from J, leaving 14 bases between. The CDR3 reads CASSGPGQIYEQYF. The CDR3 DNA sequence: TGTGCCAGCAGTGGGCCGGGACAAATCTACGAGCAGTACTTC.

In its sample, this clone was seen once. This chain links TRBV10-3 with TRBJ2-1, with 14 bases aligning to TRBD2. The V gene end was trimmed by 6 bases and the J gene end by 4 bases; junction bases not matched to a gene: 8. This CDR3 comprises 17 residues. Germline values: CDR1 ENHRY, CDR2 SYGVKD. CDR3 sequence (DNA): TGTGCCATCAGATCCGGGACTAGCGGGAGATTGTACAATGAGCAGTTCTTC. Translation: CAIRSGTSGRLYNEQFF.

The V gene is TRBV7-9, the J gene TRBJ1-1; 8 nucleotides line up with TRBD1. The CDR3 runs to 14 residues. V was clipped by 5 bases and J by 3 bases; unmatched bases: 5. CDR1 and CDR2 from the germline V gene are SEHNR and FQNEAQ (reference sequence). The CDR3 region has the DNA TGTGCCAGCAGCCCCGAACAGGGGGACACTGAAGCTTTCTTT. It specifies CASSPEQGDTEAFF.

The chain combines TRBV4-1 with TRBJ2-7, with 7 bases matching TRBD2. V was clipped by 8 bases and J by 7 bases; unmatched bases: 14. The V gene's germline CDR1 is MGHRA and CDR2 YSYEKL. CDR3 length equals 14 residues. The CDR3 region has the DNA TGCGCCAGCTCACCGGGACTACCCGGTCGTGAGCAGTACTTC. Its protein is CASSPGLPGREQYF.

The rearrangement joins TRBV5-1 to TRBJ2-2, with D perhaps matching TRBD1 (5 bases). Deletions cut 0 bases from V and 1 base from J, with 10 bases between. The germline CDR1 and CDR2 sequences are SGHRS and YFSETQ. This CDR3 is 16 amino acids long. This CDR3 reads CASSLVETGNTGELFF. The CDR3 DNA follows: TGCGCCAGCAGCTTGGTGGAAACAGGGAACACCGGGGAGCTGTTTTTT.